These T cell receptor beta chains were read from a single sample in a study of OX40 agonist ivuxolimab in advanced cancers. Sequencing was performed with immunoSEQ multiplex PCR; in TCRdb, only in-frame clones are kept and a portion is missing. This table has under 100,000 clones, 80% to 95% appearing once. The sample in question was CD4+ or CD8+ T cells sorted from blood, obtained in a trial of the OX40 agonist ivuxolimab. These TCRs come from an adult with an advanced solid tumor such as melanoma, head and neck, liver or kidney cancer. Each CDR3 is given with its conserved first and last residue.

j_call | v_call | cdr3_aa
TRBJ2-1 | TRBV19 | CASSDRDRGYNEQFF
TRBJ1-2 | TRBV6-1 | CASSEGLSSNYGYTF
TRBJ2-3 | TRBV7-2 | CASSLDGVYTDTQYF
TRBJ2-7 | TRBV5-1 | CASSSLTGGNEQYF
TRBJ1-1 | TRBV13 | CASSSLKGERLMNTEAFF
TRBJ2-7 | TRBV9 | CASSVGTDTYEQYF
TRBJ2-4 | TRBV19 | CASSIQPQGVGAKNIQYF
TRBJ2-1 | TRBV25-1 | CASSDAVSYNEQFF
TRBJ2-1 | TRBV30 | CAWTPGTSGNEQFF
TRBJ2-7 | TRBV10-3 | CAISGRDDFGTGGEQYF
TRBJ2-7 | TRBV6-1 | CASSGAGKSYEQYF
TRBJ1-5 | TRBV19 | CASTPRQGRWPQHF
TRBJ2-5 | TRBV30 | CAWSVGGLALETQYF
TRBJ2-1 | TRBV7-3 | CASSLRSSSRAQFF
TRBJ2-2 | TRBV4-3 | CASSPGRVTTGELFF
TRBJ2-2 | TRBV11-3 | CASSVDRPNTGELFF
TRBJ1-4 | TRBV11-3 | CASSDPYSNDEKLFF
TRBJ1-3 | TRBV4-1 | CASSQVGGTVSGNTIYF
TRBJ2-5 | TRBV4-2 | CASSQASSGSSETQYF
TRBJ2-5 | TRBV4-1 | CASSQDPAGTQETQYF
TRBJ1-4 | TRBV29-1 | CSGSTGGNEKLFF
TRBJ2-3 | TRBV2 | CASRVGQGSPDTQYF
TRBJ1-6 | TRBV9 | CASIGRIVGRMNSPLHF
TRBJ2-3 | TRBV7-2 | CASSLVEGHTDTQYF
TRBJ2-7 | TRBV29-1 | CSGGQGTSGSPYEQYF
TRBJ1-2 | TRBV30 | CAWSVRGTGGFYGYTF
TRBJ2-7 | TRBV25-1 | CASSDGTGRAYEQYF
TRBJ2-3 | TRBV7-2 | CASSSSAGFTDTQYF
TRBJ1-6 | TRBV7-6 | CASSLETGGWSPLHF
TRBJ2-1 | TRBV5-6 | CASSGRLAGEQFF
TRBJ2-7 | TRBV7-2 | CASSSLSGSRYEQYF
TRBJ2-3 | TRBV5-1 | CASSPTTSTDTQYF
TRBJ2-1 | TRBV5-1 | CASSSLTREQFF
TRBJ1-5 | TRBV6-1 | CASSDRNSNQPQHF
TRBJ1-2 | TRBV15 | CATSREVGVQGYTF
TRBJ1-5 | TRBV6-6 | CASSMGARDSQPQHF
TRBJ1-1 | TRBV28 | CASRPWRGEGAFF
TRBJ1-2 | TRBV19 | CASSVTDARYNGYTF
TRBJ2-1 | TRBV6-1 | CASSEGGSGIRLSYNEQFF
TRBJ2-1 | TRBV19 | CASKEAAGSNEQFF
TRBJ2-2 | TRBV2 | CASSESRTPNTGELFF
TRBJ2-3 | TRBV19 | CASSRGDPTDTQYF
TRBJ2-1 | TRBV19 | CASSIGTLGQFF